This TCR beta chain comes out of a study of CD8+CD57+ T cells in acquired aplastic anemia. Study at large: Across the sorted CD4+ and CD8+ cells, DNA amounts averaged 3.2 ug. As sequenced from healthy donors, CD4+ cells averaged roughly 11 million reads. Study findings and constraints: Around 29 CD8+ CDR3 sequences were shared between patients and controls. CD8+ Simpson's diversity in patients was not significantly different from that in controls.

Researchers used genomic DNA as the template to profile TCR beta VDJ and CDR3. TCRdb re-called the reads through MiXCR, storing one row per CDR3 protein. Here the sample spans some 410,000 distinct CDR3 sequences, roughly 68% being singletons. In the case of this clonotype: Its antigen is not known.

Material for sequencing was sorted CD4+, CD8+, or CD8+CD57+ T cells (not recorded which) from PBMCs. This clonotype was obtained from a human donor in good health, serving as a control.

CDR3 nucleotide sequence: TGTGCCAGCAGTTACACAGGGGGACCCTATGGCTACACCTTC. Protein: CASSYTGGPYGYTF. This chain links TRBV12-3 or TRBV12-4 with TRBJ1-2; 8 nucleotides agree with TRBD1. The CDR3 covers 14 residues. V lost 4 bases and J lost 4; bases outside the gene matches: 5.